The entry that follows covers one TCR beta chain sequence. Its antigen specificity is not known. Within one base of it there is no much larger clone, and no base qualities were kept. The collaborating institutions used their own protocols to collect whole blood in K2EDTA tubes. For TCRbeta analysis, collaborators shipped samples in one of three forms: frozen whole blood, isolated PBMCs, or DNA extracted from either of those sample types. These data belong to a study of blood T cell repertoires in COVID-19 (TCRdb year 2020). In the study overall: Samples from collaborators originated in the United States, Italy and Spain and spanned both the acute and convalescent phases of COVID-19. The material from the prospective study consisted of cDNA or gDNA derived from T cells, B-cell-depleted T cells, or PBMCs. The dataset comprised deeply sampled blood TCRbeta repertoires from subjects exposed to, actively infected with, or recovered from COVID-19. The repertoires were released in a freely available public database meant as a resource for research on the immune response to SARS-CoV-2. The samples were drawn from two sources: the first 160 participants of the ongoing ImmuneRACE study, and some 1,300 subjects contributed by 6 global collaborators. Nearly every sample came with metadata listing a de-identified subject ID, COVID-19 status, age in years and sex. Where HLA class I and class II types were available, the types were taken from metadata supplied by the sample provider, not from assay-based typing.

Trimming accounts for 1 base at V and 2 bases at J, while the number of junction bases matched to no gene is 4. Per the germline V gene, MGHRA is the CDR1 and YSYEKL is the CDR2. Taken from cysteine to phenylalanine, the CDR3 has 15 residues. The DNA shown is the 45-base CDR3, in frame from base 1. The immunoSEQ Assay, a bias-controlled multiplex PCR, was used to amplify TCRbeta CDR3 regions from genomic DNA. In the original analysis: The number of nucleated cells in each sample was estimated by amplification of reference gene primers within the assay. To quantify the absolute abundance of each unique TCRbeta CDR3 rearrangement, sequence reads were collapsed and filtered. For each sample, productive Simpson clonality was calculated as the square root of Simpson's diversity index over productive rearrangements. The table was pulled from immuneACCESS by TCRdb, which kept in-frame rearrangements only. Such tables lose some clones; where checked, under half of the loss comes from unresolved V genes, and the rest has no known cause. D and trimming were read from the DNA, whereas the V and J calls and clone size are those reported in that table. This sample is represented by about 59,000 clones; 81% of them were singletons. Of the sample, under 30% is held by the ten largest clones.

The paper as a whole reports these results and caveats: The amount of clinical and demographic metadata varied by source and participant and was provided uncurated.

Sequenced: peripheral blood. The TCR sequence derives from an elderly woman with active or convalescent COVID-19. The rearrangement joined TRBV4-1 to TRBJ2-5; TRBD1 aligns with 7 central bases. This receptor has the CDR3 CASSQAPGQQETQYF. Here is the DNA: TGCGCCAGCAGCCAAGCGCCGGGACAGCAAGAGACCCAGTACTTC.